The subject of this entry is one T cell receptor beta chain. This clone showed up just a few times. No cognate antigen has been identified for it. The input lacks base qualities; no much larger clone sits a single base away. The immunoSEQ Assay, a bias-controlled multiplex PCR, was used to amplify TCRbeta CDR3 regions from genomic DNA. The paper's processing steps were these. Nucleated cell counts per sample were estimated from amplification of reference gene primers within the assay. Sequence reads were collapsed and filtered to measure the absolute abundance of every unique TCRbeta CDR3 rearrangement. Productive Simpson clonality was computed per sample as the square root of Simpson's diversity index over productive rearrangements. As stored in TCRdb, this immuneACCESS dataset retains in-frame rearrangements with V and J assigned. A fraction of the clones does not appear; measured against another copy, unresolved V genes explain less than half of the discrepancy, and the remainder lacks a known reason. The V and J calls and clone size were taken over from that table, and D and trimming were inferred from the DNA. This sample holds 190,000 or so clones; roughly four fifths were observed only once. The ten most abundant clones make up 6% to 8% of the sample.

The entry originates in a study of blood T cell repertoires in COVID-19 (dated by TCRdb to 2019 to 2021). Regarding the study in general: The collaborator samples originated in the United States, Italy and Spain and spanned the acute and convalescent phases of COVID-19. The material from the prospective study consisted of cDNA or gDNA derived from T cells, B-cell-depleted T cells, or PBMCs. The dataset comprised deeply sampled blood TCRbeta repertoires from subjects exposed to, actively infected with, or recovered from COVID-19. The repertoires were released in a freely available public database intended as a resource for research on the immune response to SARS-CoV-2. Samples came from the ongoing ImmuneRACE study (first 160 participants) plus 1,254 subjects from 6 global collaborators. A de-identified subject ID, COVID-19 status, age in years and sex were almost always included in the sample metadata. HLA class I and class II types, where available, came from metadata supplied by the sample provider rather than from assay-based typing. The investigation overall reported the following: The amount of clinical and demographic metadata varied by source and participant and was provided uncurated.

Each collaborating institution followed its own protocols to collect whole blood in K2EDTA tubes. For TCRbeta analysis, collaborator samples were shipped as frozen whole blood, as isolated PBMCs, or as DNA extracted from either sample type. The germline V gene yields SGHTA for CDR1 and FQGNSA for CDR2. The V end loses 5 bases and the J end loses 6 bases, and a stretch of 11 bases separates them. The CDR3, from cysteine to phenylalanine, totals 12 residues. Of all the DNA, just the CDR3 is kept, 36 bases in frame from base 1. This TCR was sampled from a human donor with acute or convalescent COVID-19. The donor label of this sample is uncertain. The sequenced sample was peripheral blood. This receptor chain uses TRBV7-2 and TRBJ2-7, with the D gene too uncertain to name. CDR3 reads: CASSTYSGEQYF. In nucleotide form, the sequence is TGTGCCAGCAGCACTTACAGTGGCGAGCAGTACTTC.